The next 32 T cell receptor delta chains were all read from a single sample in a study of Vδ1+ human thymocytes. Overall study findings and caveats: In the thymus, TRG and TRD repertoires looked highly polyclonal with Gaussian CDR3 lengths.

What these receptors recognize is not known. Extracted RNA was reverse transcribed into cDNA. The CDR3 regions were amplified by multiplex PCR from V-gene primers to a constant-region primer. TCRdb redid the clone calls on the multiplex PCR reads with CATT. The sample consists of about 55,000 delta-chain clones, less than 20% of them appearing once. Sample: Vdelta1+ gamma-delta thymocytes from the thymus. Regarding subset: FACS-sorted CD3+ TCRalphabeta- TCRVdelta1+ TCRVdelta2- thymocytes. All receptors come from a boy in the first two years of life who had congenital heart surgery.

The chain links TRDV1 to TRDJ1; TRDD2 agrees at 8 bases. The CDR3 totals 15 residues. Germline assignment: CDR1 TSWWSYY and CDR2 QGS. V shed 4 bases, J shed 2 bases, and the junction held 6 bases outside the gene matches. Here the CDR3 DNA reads TGTGCTCTTGGGGGGACCCTTCCTAAGACCGATAAACTCATCTTT. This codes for CALGGTLPKTDKLIF.

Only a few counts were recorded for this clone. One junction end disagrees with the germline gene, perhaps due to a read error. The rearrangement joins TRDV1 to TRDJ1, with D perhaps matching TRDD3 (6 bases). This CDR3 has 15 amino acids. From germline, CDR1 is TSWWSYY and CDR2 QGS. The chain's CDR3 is CAPGEGPRDEPRLIF. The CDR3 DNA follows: TGTGCTCCTGGGGAAGGTCCACGTGACGAACCAAGACTCATCTTT.

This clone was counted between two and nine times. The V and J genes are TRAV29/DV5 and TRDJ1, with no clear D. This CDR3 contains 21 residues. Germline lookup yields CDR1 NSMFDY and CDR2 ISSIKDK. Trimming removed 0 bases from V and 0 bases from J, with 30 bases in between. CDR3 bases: TGTGCAGCAAGCGCGATAAGGGGTCCTTTATACCGTGGCTCGTACACCGATAAACTCATCTTT. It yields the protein CAASAIRGPLYRGSYTDKLIF.

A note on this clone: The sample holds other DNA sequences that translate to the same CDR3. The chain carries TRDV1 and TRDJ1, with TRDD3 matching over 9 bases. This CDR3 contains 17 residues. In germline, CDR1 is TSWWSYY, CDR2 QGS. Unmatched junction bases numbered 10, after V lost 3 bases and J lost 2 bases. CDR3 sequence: CALGEPRGLGDTDKLIF. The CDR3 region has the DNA TGTGCTCTTGGGGAGCCGAGGGGGCTGGGGGATACCGATAAACTCATCTTT.

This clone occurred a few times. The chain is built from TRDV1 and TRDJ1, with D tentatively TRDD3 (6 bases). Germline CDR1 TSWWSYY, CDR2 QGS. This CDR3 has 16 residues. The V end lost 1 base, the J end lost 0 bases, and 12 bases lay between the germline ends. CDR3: CALGERWGSYTDKLIF. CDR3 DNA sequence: TGTGCTCTTGGGGAACGGTGGGGATCGTACACCGATAAACTCATCTTT.

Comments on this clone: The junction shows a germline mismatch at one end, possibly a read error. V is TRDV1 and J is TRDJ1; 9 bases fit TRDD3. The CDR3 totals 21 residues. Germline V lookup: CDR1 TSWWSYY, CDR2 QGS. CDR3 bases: TGTGCTCTCGGGGAATTGCCGTCCCCCACTGGGGGACCTCTTTACACCGATAAACTCATCTTT. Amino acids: CALGELPSPTGGPLYTDKLIF.

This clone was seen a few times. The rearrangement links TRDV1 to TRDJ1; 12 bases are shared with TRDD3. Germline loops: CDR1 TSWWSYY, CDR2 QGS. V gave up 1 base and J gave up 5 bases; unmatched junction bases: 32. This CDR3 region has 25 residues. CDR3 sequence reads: CALGEPPRSDTGGYRRGVLSDKLIF. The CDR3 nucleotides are TGTGCTCTTGGGGAACCCCCCCGTTCGGATACTGGGGGATACAGGCGGGGCGTTCTGTCGGATAAACTCATCTTT.

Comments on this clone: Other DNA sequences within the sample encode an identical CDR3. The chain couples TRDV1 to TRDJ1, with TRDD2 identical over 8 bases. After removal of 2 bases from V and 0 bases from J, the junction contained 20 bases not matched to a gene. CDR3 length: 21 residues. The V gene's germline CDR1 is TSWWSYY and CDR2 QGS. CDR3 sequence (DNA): TGTGCTCTTGGGGAATTGACTTCCTACGGGATGGGAATAAGGTACACCGATAAACTCATCTTT. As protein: CALGELTSYGMGIRYTDKLIF.

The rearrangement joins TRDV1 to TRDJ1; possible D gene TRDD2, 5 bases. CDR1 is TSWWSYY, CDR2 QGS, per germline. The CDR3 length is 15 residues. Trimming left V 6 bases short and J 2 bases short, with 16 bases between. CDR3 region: CALGPAFSRTDKLIF. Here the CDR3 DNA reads TGTGCTCTTGGACCCGCCTTCTCCCGGACCGATAAACTCATCTTT.

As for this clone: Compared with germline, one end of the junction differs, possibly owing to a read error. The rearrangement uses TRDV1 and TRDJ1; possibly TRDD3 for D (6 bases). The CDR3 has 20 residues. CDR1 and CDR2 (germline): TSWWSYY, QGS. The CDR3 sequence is CALEELKGGDPEAYTDKLIF. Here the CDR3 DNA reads TGTGCTCTTGAGGAACTAAAAGGGGGAGATCCTGAAGCTTACACCGATAAACTCATCTTT.

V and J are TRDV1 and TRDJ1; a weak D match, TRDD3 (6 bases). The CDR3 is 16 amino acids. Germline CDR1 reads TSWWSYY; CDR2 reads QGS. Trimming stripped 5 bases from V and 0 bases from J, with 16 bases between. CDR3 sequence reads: CALGNCLWGYTDKLIF. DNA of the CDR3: TGTGCTCTTGGGAACTGTCTTTGGGGGTACACCGATAAACTCATCTTT.

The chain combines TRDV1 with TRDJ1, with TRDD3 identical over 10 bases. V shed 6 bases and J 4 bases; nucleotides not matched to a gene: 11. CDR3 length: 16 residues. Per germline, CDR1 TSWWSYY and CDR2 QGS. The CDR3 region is CALGHGGYALGDKLIF. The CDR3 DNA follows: TGTGCTCTTGGTCACGGGGGATACGCCCTGGGCGATAAACTCATCTTT.

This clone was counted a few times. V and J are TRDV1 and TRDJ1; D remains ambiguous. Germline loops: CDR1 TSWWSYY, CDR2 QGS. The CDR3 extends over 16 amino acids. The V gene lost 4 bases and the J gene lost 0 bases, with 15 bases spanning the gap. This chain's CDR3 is CALGAFPNAHTDKLIF. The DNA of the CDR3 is TGTGCTCTTGGGGCGTTCCCTAATGCCCACACCGATAAACTCATCTTT.

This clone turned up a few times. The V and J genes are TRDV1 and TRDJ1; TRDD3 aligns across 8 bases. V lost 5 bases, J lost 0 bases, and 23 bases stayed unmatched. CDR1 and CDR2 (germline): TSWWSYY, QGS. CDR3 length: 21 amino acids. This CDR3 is CALGPKERTGDTYIDTDKLIF. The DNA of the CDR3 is TGTGCTCTTGGGCCTAAGGAACGTACTGGGGATACATACATAGACACCGATAAACTCATCTTT.

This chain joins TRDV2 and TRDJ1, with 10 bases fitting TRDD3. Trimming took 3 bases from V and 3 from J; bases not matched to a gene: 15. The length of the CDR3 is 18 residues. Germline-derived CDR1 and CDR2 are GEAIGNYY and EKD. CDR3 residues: CACDDVLGDPLLADKLIF. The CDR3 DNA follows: TGTGCCTGTGACGATGTACTGGGGGATCCCTTGCTTGCCGATAAACTCATCTTT.

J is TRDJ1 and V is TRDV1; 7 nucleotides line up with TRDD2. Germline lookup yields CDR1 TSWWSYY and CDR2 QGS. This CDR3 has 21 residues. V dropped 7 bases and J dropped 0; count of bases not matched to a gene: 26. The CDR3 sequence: CALVRFLRQCTVPSYTDKLIF. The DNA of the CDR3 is TGTGCTCTTGTAAGATTCCTACGGCAGTGTACTGTTCCCTCGTACACCGATAAACTCATCTTT.

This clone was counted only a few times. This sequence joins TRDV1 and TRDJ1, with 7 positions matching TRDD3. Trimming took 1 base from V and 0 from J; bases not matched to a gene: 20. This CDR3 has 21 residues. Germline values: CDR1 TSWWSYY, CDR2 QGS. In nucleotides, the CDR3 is TGTGCTCTTGGGGAACCCCCCCGGAGCCCGATGGGGGACTGGTACACCGATAAACTCATCTTT. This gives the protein CALGEPPRSPMGDWYTDKLIF.

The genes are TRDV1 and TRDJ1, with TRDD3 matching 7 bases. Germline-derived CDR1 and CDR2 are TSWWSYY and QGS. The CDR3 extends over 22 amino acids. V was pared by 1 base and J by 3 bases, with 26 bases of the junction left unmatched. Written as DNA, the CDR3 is TGTGCTCTTGGGGAACGTTACCCTACAGGGGGTTACTGGGGAAAGCGGGCCGATAAACTCATCTTT. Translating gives CALGERYPTGGYWGKRADKLIF.

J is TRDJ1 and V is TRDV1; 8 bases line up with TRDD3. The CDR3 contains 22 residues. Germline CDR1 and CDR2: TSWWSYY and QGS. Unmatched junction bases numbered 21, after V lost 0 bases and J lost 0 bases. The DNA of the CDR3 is TGTGCTCTTGGGGAACTTCACGCATATCTTACGGGGATACCTCTGTACACCGATAAACTCATCTTT. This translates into CALGELHAYLTGIPLYTDKLIF.

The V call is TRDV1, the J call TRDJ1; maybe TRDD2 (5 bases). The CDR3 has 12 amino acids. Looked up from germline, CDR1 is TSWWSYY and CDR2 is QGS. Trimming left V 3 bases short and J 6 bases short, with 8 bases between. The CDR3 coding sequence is TGTGCTCTTGGGGACTTCCCTTATAAACTCATCTTT. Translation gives CALGDFPYKLIF.

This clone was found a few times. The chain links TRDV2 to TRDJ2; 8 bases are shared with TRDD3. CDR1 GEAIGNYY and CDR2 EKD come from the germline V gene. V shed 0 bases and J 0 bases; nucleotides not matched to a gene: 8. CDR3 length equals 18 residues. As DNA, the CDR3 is TGTGCCTGTGACACCGGGGGGGGGGATAACCCTTTGACAGCACAACTCTTCTTT. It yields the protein CACDTGGGDNPLTAQLFF.

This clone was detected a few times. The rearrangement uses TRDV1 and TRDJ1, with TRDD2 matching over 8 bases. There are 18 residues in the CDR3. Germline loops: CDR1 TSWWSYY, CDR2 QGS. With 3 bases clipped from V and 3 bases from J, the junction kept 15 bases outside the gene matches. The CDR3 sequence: CALGETGLPRVGSDKLIF. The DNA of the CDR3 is TGTGCTCTTGGGGAGACCGGCCTTCCTAGAGTCGGGTCCGATAAACTCATCTTT.

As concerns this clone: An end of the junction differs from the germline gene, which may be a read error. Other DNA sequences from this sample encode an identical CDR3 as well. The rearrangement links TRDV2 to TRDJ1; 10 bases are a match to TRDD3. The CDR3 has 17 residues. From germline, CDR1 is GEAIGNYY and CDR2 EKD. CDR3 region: CACDTVLFGGYPDKLIF. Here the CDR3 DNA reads TGTGCCTGTGACACCGTGCTATTTGGGGGATACCCCGATAAGCTCATCTTT.

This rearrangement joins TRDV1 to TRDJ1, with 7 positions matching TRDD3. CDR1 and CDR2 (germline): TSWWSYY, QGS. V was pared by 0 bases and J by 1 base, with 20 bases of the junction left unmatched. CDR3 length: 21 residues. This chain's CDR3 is CALGELRGFFSPGGCTDKLIF. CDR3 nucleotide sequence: TGTGCTCTTGGGGAACTTAGGGGCTTCTTTTCCCCGGGGGGATGCACCGATAAACTCATCTTT.

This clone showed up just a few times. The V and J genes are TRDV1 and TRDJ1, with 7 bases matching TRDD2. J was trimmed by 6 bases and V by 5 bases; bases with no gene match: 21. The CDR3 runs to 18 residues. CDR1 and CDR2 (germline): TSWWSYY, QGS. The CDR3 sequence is CALGRLYSYTSPVNKLIF. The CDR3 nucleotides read TGTGCTCTTGGGAGGCTATATTCCTACACGTCCCCAGTTAATAAACTCATCTTT.

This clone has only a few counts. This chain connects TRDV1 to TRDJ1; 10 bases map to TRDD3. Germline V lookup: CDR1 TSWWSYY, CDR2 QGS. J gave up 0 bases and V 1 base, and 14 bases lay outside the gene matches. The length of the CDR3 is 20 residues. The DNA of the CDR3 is TGTGCTCTTGGGGAACAACTCATCCCTAAGGGGGATACGTACACCGATAAACTCATCTTT. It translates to CALGEQLIPKGDTYTDKLIF.

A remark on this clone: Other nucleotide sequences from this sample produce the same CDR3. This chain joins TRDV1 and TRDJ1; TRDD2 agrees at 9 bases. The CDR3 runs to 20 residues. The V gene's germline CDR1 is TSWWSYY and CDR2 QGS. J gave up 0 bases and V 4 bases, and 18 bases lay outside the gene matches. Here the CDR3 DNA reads TGTGCTCTTGGGGGTGCCTTCCTACGCTTGTCAGGGATGGACACCGATAAACTCATCTTT. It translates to CALGGAFLRLSGMDTDKLIF.

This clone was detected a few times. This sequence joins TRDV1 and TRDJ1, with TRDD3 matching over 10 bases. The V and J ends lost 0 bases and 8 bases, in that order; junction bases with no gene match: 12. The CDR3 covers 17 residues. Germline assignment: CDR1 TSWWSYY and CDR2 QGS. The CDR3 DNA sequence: TGTGCTCTTGGGGAACTAAGGCTCGTGGGGGATACTGACAAACTCATCTTT. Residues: CALGELRLVGDTDKLIF.

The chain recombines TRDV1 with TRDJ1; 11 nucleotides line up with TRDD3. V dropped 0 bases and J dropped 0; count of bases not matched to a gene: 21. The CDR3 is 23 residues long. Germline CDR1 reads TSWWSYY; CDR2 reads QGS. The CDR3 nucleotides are TGTGCTCTTGGGGAACTATACTCCATCCCCTGGGGGATACCGACTGATTACACCGATAAACTCATCTTT. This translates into CALGELYSIPWGIPTDYTDKLIF.

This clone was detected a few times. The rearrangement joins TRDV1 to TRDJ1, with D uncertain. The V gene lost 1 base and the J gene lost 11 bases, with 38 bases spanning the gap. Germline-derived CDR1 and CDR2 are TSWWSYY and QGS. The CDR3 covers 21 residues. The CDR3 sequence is CALGEPPHPPLALVGVVWLIF. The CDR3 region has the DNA TGTGCTCTTGGGGAACCCCCACATCCTCCTCTCGCACTTGTCGGGGTCGTATGGCTCATCTTT.

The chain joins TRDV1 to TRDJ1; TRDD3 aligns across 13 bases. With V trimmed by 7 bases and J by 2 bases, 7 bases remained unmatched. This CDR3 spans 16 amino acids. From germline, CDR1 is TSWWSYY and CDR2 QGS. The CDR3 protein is CALVHWGIRGTDKLIF. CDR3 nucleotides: TGTGCTCTTGTGCACTGGGGGATACGCGGGACCGATAAACTCATCTTT.

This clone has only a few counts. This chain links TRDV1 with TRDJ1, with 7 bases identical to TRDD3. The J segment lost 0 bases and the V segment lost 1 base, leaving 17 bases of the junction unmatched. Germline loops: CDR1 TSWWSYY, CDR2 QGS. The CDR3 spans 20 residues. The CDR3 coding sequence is TGTGCTCTTGGGGAACGAATCCTCCTCCAGGGGGATTTGTACACCGATAAACTCATCTTT. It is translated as CALGERILLQGDLYTDKLIF.